The 26 T cell receptor beta chains below come from one sample, sequenced in a study of shared clonotypes between healthy human individuals. Profiling relied on immunoSEQ multiplex PCR, and the TCRdb table lists in-frame clones only, not all of them. The table records around 700,000 clones, approximately 79% of them present only once. Specimen: memory CD4+ T cells sorted from blood. Subset denoted: CD45RA-negative fraction. Every receptor here comes from a woman aged 30 to 39 in good health.

The CDR3 bases are TGTGCCAGCAGCTTCTTTTTCCTCAGCGGGAGGGCACATGAGCAGTTCTTC. This encodes CASSFFFLSGRAHEQFF. The chain employs TRBV7-9 and TRBJ2-1, with TRBD2 identical over 10 bases. The V gene end was trimmed by 3 bases and the J gene end by 8 bases; junction bases not matched to a gene: 13. CDR1 is SEHNR and CDR2 is FQNEAQ in the germline V gene (reference sequence). CDR3 size: 17 residues.

This clone has a handful of counts. Within the sample, other DNA sequences also encode this same CDR3. V is TRBV19 and J is TRBJ2-3; D perhaps matches TRBD1 (6 bases). Germline CDR1 LNHDA, CDR2 SQIVND (reference sequence). This CDR3 is 16 amino acids long. The V gene lost 1 base and the J gene lost 0 bases, with 11 bases spanning the gap. The CDR3 loop reads CASSIGTATSTDTQYF. CDR3 bases: TGTGCCAGTAGTATAGGGACAGCAACTAGCACAGATACGCAGTATTTT.

The V gene is TRBV7-8, the J gene TRBJ1-4; no reliable D call. V shed 3 bases and J shed 0 bases, with 17 bases lying between them. Per the germline V gene, CDR1 is SGHVS and CDR2 is FQNEAQ. CDR3 size: 18 residues. CDR3 nucleotides: TGTGCCAGCAGCTTGTATAGCCCGAGGGTTGCAACTAATGAAAAACTGTTTTTT. This encodes CASSLYSPRVATNEKLFF.

The V and J genes are TRBV6-1 and TRBJ2-2, with D possibly being TRBD1 (6 bases). Germline V lookup: CDR1 MNHNS, CDR2 SASEGT. The CDR3 has 14 residues. Trimming pared 7 bases from V and 8 bases from J, leaving 17 bases between. The CDR3 DNA reads as TGTGCCAGCAACTTCAACAGGGATATGGGGGAGCTGTTTTTT. Translation: CASNFNRDMGELFF.

The chain carries TRBV5-1 and TRBJ1-4, with TRBD1 matching 9 bases. The CDR3 contains 14 residues. V trimming: 4 bases; J trimming: 8 bases; junction bases outside the gene matches: 6. Germline loops: CDR1 SGHRS, CDR2 YFSETQ. The CDR3 region has the DNA TGCGCCAGCAGCCTGGGGACAGGGAAGGAAAAACTGTTTTTT. This translates into CASSLGTGKEKLFF.

This clone was seen once. This rearrangement joins TRBV15 to TRBJ2-5, with D perhaps matching TRBD1 (6 bases). CDR1 and CDR2 (germline): LNHNV, YYDKDF (reference sequence). This CDR3 region has 15 residues. The V end lost 1 base, the J end lost 0 bases, and 9 bases lay between the germline ends. The CDR3 spells CATSRVTGYQETQYF. CDR3 sequence (DNA): TGTGCCACCAGCAGAGTTACAGGGTACCAAGAGACCCAGTACTTC.

The chain has TRBV27 and TRBJ2-1, with 11 bases matching TRBD2. From germline, CDR1 is MNHEY and CDR2 SMNVEV (reference sequence). The CDR3 spans 17 residues. The junction had 6 bases not matched to a gene; V was cut back by 1 base and J by 4 bases. The CDR3 sequence is CASSLLTSGSFYNEQFF. The DNA of the CDR3 is TGTGCCAGCAGTTTATTAACTAGCGGGAGTTTTTACAATGAGCAGTTCTTC.

This clone was observed a handful of times. V and J are TRBV19 and TRBJ1-1, with D possibly being TRBD1 (5 bases). The CDR3 has 11 residues. V was cut by 5 bases and J by 9 bases, with 10 bases left in between. Germline V gene lookup returns CDR1 LNHDA and CDR2 SQIVND (reference sequence). The chain's CDR3 is CASSGATKAFF. CDR3 nucleotides: TGTGCCAGTAGTGGGGCGACGAAAGCTTTCTTT.

This clone was counted between two and nine times. The identical CDR3 is also encoded by other nucleotide sequences in the sample. The chain is built from TRBV5-1 and TRBJ2-7; TRBD2 aligns across 12 bases. V shed 0 bases, J shed 6 bases, and the junction held 1 base outside the gene matches. CDR3 length: 14 residues. The germline V gene encodes CDR1 SGHRS and CDR2 YFSETQ. The CDR3 DNA is TGCGCCAGCAGCTTGGGGACTAGCGGGATCGAGCAGTACTTC. It is translated as CASSLGTSGIEQYF. The whole variable domain, remainder taken from reference TRBV5-1 and TRBJ2-7, is KAGVTQTPRYLIKTRGQQVTLSCSPISGHRSVSWYQQTPGQGLQFLFEYFSETQRNKGNFPGRFSGRQFSNSRSEMNVSTLELGDSALYLCASSLGTSGIEQYFGPGTRLTVT.

Turning to this clone: The sample carries other DNA sequences with the same CDR3. The CDR3 protein is CASSRGLEENNEQFF. The CDR3 coding sequence is TGTGCCAGCTCACGTGGACTAGAGGAGAACAATGAGCAGTTCTTC. V is TRBV18 and J is TRBJ2-1; 7 nucleotides agree with TRBD2. CDR3 length equals 15 residues. Germline V gene lookup returns CDR1 KGHSH and CDR2 LQKENI. J lost 5 bases, V lost 4 bases, and 8 bases had no gene match.

The chain uses TRBV11-1 and TRBJ2-3; D ambiguous. Trimming left V 5 bases short and J 4 bases short, with 19 bases between. The CDR3 covers 16 residues. Germline-derived CDR1 and CDR2 are SGHAT and FQDESV (reference sequence). CDR3 sequence: CASSIWVADLADTQYF. DNA of the CDR3: TGTGCCAGCAGCATCTGGGTGGCAGATTTAGCAGATACGCAGTATTTT.

This clone appeared once. This sample also contains other DNA sequences that code for the same CDR3. The chain couples TRBV9 to TRBJ2-1, with 8 bases fitting TRBD2. The V gene end was trimmed by 0 bases and the J gene end by 4 bases; junction bases not matched to a gene: 3. The CDR3 has 15 residues. The germline gives CDR1 SGDLS, CDR2 YYNGEE. This CDR3 reads CASSVATSGYNEQFF. The CDR3 DNA is TGTGCCAGCAGCGTAGCAACTAGCGGATACAATGAGCAGTTCTTC. Filled out from reference TRBV9 and TRBJ2-1, the complete variable domain reads DSGVTQTPKHLITATGQRVTLRCSPRSGDLSVYWYQQSLDQGLQFLIQYYNGEERAKGNILERFSAQQFPDLHSELNLSSLELGDSALYFCASSVATSGYNEQFFGPGTRLTVL.

Regarding this clone: A junction end diverges from the germline sequence, so it may reflect a read error. The CDR3 loop is CAISESTWANVLTF. In DNA form, the CDR3 reads TGTGCCATCAGTGAGTCGACTTGGGCCAACGTCCTGACTTTC. The J gene is TRBJ2-6, the V gene TRBV6-5; D uncertain. From germline, CDR1 is MNHEY and CDR2 SVGAGI. The CDR3 covers 14 residues.

V usage is TRBV7-8 and J usage is TRBJ1-2; unclear D gene. This CDR3 has 14 residues. Germline V gene lookup returns CDR1 SGHVS and CDR2 FQNEAQ. V lost 5 bases and J lost 7, with 17 bases in between. DNA of the CDR3: TGTGCCAGCAGCCCAACGGACTGGCGGGGTGGCTACACCTTC. As protein: CASSPTDWRGGYTF.

This chain uses TRBV2 with TRBJ2-5, with 9 bases matching TRBD2. This CDR3 region has 14 residues. With 4 bases clipped from V and 5 bases from J, the junction kept 5 bases outside the gene matches. CDR1 SNHLY and CDR2 FYNNEI come from the germline V gene. This CDR3 reads CASSGGSGRETQYF. For the CDR3, the DNA is TGTGCCAGCAGTGGGGGCAGCGGGAGGGAGACCCAGTACTTC.

The chain employs TRBV11-2 and TRBJ1-5; tentatively, D is TRBD1 (5 bases). The CDR3 spans 13 residues. The germline V gene has CDR1 SGHAT and CDR2 FQNNGV. V was trimmed by 4 bases and J by 4 bases, leaving 8 bases between them. CDR3 nucleotides: TGTGCCAGCAGCTGGGACGGAAATCAGCCCCAGCATTTT. This gives the protein CASSWDGNQPQHF.

This chain uses TRBV6-1 with TRBJ1-5; a possible D gene is TRBD1 (5 bases). The germline V and J ends were trimmed by 3 bases and 6 bases, with 21 bases remaining between them. Germline assignment: CDR1 MNHNS and CDR2 SASEGT. The CDR3 is made up of 17 amino acids. The CDR3 here is CASSDSGVLGESQPQHF. DNA for the CDR3: TGTGCCAGCAGTGATTCTGGTGTCTTGGGGGAGTCTCAGCCCCAGCATTTT.

Concerning this clone itself: The sample carries other DNA sequences with the same CDR3. The J gene is TRBJ2-3, the V gene TRBV5-1, with a possible D match to TRBD2 (6 bases). The CDR3 is 15 amino acids. The germline CDR1 and CDR2 sequences are SGHRS and YFSETQ. Trimming cost V 0 bases and J 1 base, with 9 bases left between them. CDR3 residues: CASSLALAGTDTQYF. The CDR3 DNA follows: TGCGCCAGCAGCTTGGCGTTAGCGGGCACAGATACGCAGTATTTT. Full variable domain (remainder filled in from reference TRBV5-1 and TRBJ2-3): KAGVTQTPRYLIKTRGQQVTLSCSPISGHRSVSWYQQTPGQGLQFLFEYFSETQRNKGNFPGRFSGRQFSNSRSEMNVSTLELGDSALYLCASSLALAGTDTQYFGPGTRLTVL.

A few counts support this clone. This rearrangement joins TRBV18 to TRBJ2-2; TRBD1 matches at 7 bases. The germline gives CDR1 KGHSH, CDR2 LQKENI. With V trimmed by 5 bases and J by 6 bases, 12 bases remained unmatched. CDR3 size: 16 residues. For the CDR3, the DNA is TGTGCCAGCTCAGTGCCGGGACAGCTTAACCCCGGGGAGCTGTTTTTT. Its protein is CASSVPGQLNPGELFF.

This clone was counted only a few times. This chain connects TRBV11-2 to TRBJ2-1; D possibly matches TRBD1 or TRBD2 (5 bases each). The CDR3 is made up of 13 amino acids. CDR1 and CDR2 from the germline V gene are SGHAT and FQNNGV. Deletions cut 5 bases from V and 6 bases from J, with 11 bases between. The CDR3 DNA reads as TGTGCCAGCAGCCCACGGGACCCCAATGAGCAGTTCTTC. This sequence encodes CASSPRDPNEQFF. Combining the CDR3 with reference TRBV11-2 and TRBJ2-1 gives the whole variable domain EAGVAQSPRYKIIEKRQSVAFWCNPISGHATLYWYQQILGQGPKLLIQFQNNGVVDDSQLPKDRFSAERLKGVDSTLKIQPAKLEDSAVYLCASSPRDPNEQFFGPGTRLTVL.

A word on this clone: This CDR3 is also generated by other DNA sequences in the sample. The chain couples TRBV18 to TRBJ1-4, with TRBD1 as a possible D gene (5 bases). Trimming took 1 base from V and 3 from J, leaving 6 bases between them. The germline gives CDR1 KGHSH, CDR2 LQKENI. The CDR3 spans 14 residues. CDR3 sequence (DNA): TGTGCCAGCTCACCACAGGGGTCTAATGAAAAACTGTTTTTT. Amino acid sequence: CASSPQGSNEKLFF. Looking up the rest from reference TRBV18 and TRBJ1-4 gives the full variable domain: NAGVMQNPRHLVRRRGQEARLRCSPMKGHSHVYWYRQLPEEGLKFMVYLQKENIIDESGMPKERFSAEFPKEGPSILRIQQVVRGDSAAYFCASSPQGSNEKLFFGSGTQLSVL.

The rearrangement links TRBV7-8 to TRBJ2-5; 9 nucleotides match TRBD1. With the DNA end fitting TRBJ2-7 better, the J assignment may be wrong. The CDR3 runs to 17 residues. In germline, CDR1 is SGHVS, CDR2 FQNEAQ. For the CDR3, the DNA is TGTGCCAGCAGCTTAGTAGTCGGTGTACAGGGGGCTCGCGAGCAGTACTTC. Its protein is CASSLVVGVQGAREQYF.

V gene TRBV29-1 combines with J gene TRBJ2-5; tentatively, D is TRBD2 (5 bases). Per the germline V gene, CDR1 is SQVTM and CDR2 is ANQGSEA. The ends were cut back, 2 bases at V and 6 bases at J, with 10 bases in the middle. The CDR3 length is 12 residues. The CDR3 region has the DNA TGCAGCGTTGAAAGTAGAGGGAAGACCCAGTACTTC. This encodes CSVESRGKTQYF. Complete variable domain (other parts from reference TRBV29-1 and TRBJ2-5): SAVISQKPSRDICQRGTSLTIQCQVDSQVTMMFWYRQQPGQSLTLIATANQGSEATYESGFVIDKFPISRPNLTFSTLTVSNMSPEDSSIYLCSVESRGKTQYFGPGTRLLVL.

The J gene is TRBJ2-2, the V gene TRBV6-6; 9 bases match TRBD2. The CDR3 sequence is 16 residues long. Per germline, CDR1 MNHNY and CDR2 SVGAGI (reference sequence). J lost 5 bases, V lost 1 base, and 5 bases had no gene match. CDR3 in amino acids: CASSYWLAGRTGELFF. The CDR3, as DNA: TGTGCCAGCAGTTACTGGCTAGCGGGACGGACCGGGGAGCTGTTTTTT.

Regarding this clone: This sample includes further DNA sequences coding for the same CDR3. The chain links TRBV5-1 to TRBJ2-1, with a weak D call TRBD1 (5 bases). V lost 4 bases and J lost 0, with 11 bases in between. The CDR3 contains 15 residues. From germline, CDR1 is SGHRS and CDR2 YFSETQ. The CDR3 is CASSVDSASYNEQFF. In DNA form, the CDR3 reads TGCGCCAGCAGCGTTGACAGCGCCTCCTACAATGAGCAGTTCTTC.

This chain links TRBV7-6 with TRBJ2-4; 7 bases fit TRBD2. V shed 6 bases, J shed 6 bases, and the junction held 2 bases outside the gene matches. The CDR3 spans 12 residues. Per germline, CDR1 SGHVS and CDR2 FNYEAQ. The CDR3, as DNA: TGTGCCAGCAGTCCGGGGGGAAACATTCAGTACTTC. Protein sequence: CASSPGGNIQYF.